The 25 T cell receptor beta chains below were found in one sample sequenced in a study of T cells in Graves' hyperthyroidism and ophthalmopathy. The investigators amplified TCR beta CDR3 regions from RNA transcripts. HTBI primers were employed in a first-round RT-PCR of the TCR CDR3. From the multiplex PCR reads, TCRdb called clonotypes with MiXCR, one entry per CDR3 protein. This table has roughly 300,000 distinct CDR3 sequences, over 20% appearing once. Sequencing was performed on blood. The receptors derive from a woman aged 45 to 65 with Graves' hyperthyroidism.

Only a few counts were recorded for this clonotype. The chain links TRBV5-1 to TRBJ2-1; D might be TRBD1 (7 bases). The germline V and J ends were trimmed by 7 bases and 1 base, with 15 bases remaining between them. This CDR3 is built from 15 residues. Germline V gene sequence: CDR1 SGHRS, CDR2 YFSETQ. This CDR3 reads CASAGGPGSYNEQFF. CDR3 bases: TGCGCCAGCGCAGGGGGGCCCGGATCCTACAATGAGCAGTTCTTC.

The sample holds many counts of this clonotype. V and J are TRBV5-5 and TRBJ1-5; D not resolved. Per the germline V gene, CDR1 is SGHKS and CDR2 is YYEKEE (reference sequence). The V and J ends lost 0 bases and 5 bases respectively, with 12 bases between them. The CDR3 sequence is 15 residues long. The CDR3, as DNA: TGTGCCAGCAGCTTGGGCCTCTCATACCATCAGCCCCAGCATTTT. It specifies CASSLGLSYHQPQHF.

The chain is built from TRBV6-5 and TRBJ2-5, with D maybe TRBD1 (5 bases). The CDR3 is 17 amino acids. CDR1 MNHEY and CDR2 SVGAGI come from the germline V gene. Trimming removed 2 bases from V and 4 bases from J, with 20 bases in between. CDR3 DNA: TGTGCCAGCAGTTACGGAGTAGGGGTTATGGGAACAGAGACCCAGTACTTC. Translation gives CASSYGVGVMGTETQYF.

This clonotype occurred many times. The rearrangement links TRBV7-3 to TRBJ2-5, with 7 bases aligning to TRBD2. Trimming removed 11 bases from V and 0 bases from J; junction bases left unmatched: 12. The CDR3 totals 15 residues. Germline V lookup: CDR1 SGHTA, CDR2 FQGTGA. Here the CDR3 reads CAGETSAEDQETQYF. The CDR3 DNA follows: TGTGCCGGGGAAACTAGCGCGGAAGACCAAGAGACCCAGTACTTC. Filled out from reference TRBV7-3 and TRBJ2-5, the complete variable domain reads GAGVSQTPSNKVTEKGKYVELRCDPISGHTALYWYRQSLGQGPEFLIYFQGTGAADDSGLPNDRFFAVRPEGSVSTLKIQRTERGDSAVYLCAGETSAEDQETQYFGPGTRLLVL.

This clonotype was seen many times. This chain joins TRBV28 and TRBJ2-5; D is possibly TRBD2 (6 bases). The CDR3 consists of 16 residues. V lost 6 bases to trimming and J lost 4 bases, with 21 bases between them. The germline V gene has CDR1 MDHEN and CDR2 SYDVKM. Written as DNA, the CDR3 is TGTGCCAGCAGCGATAGGGATCGGGGGTACGGAGAGACCCAGTACTTC. This codes for CASSDRDRGYGETQYF.

The chain has TRBV25-1 and TRBJ1-2; D call uncertain. Per germline, CDR1 MGHDK and CDR2 SYGVNS. This CDR3 is 14 amino acids long. Trimming shortened V by 3 bases and J by 8 bases, and 16 bases separated the two germline ends. CDR3 nucleotides: TGTGCCAGCAGTGAGTCGGTCTCTGCGAAAGGCTACACCTTC. Translating it yields CASSESVSAKGYTF.

This clonotype was seen at least ten times. The V and J genes are TRBV20-1 and TRBJ2-3, with 11 bases that match TRBD2. Losses at the gene ends were 0 bases for V and 4 bases for J; bases not matched to a gene: 6. The CDR3 loop spans 16 amino acids. CDR1 and CDR2 from the germline V gene are DFQATT and SNEGSKA (reference sequence). The CDR3 DNA follows: TGCAGTGCTAGAGACACGCTAGCGGGAGGTTCAGATACGCAGTATTTT. It specifies CSARDTLAGGSDTQYF.

This clonotype was observed many times. This chain connects TRBV9 to TRBJ2-3; 9 bases line up with TRBD1. Per the germline V gene, CDR1 is SGDLS and CDR2 is YYNGEE. CDR3 size: 15 residues. With V trimmed by 6 bases and J by 4 bases, 9 bases remained unmatched. The DNA for the CDR3 is TGTGCCAGCACCTCGGGGACAGGGAGACCAGATACGCAGTATTTT. Its translation: CASTSGTGRPDTQYF. Full variable domain (outside the CDR3, taken from reference TRBV9 and TRBJ2-3): DSGVTQTPKHLITATGQRVTLRCSPRSGDLSVYWYQQSLDQGLQFLIQYYNGEERAKGNILERFSAQQFPDLHSELNLSSLELGDSALYFCASTSGTGRPDTQYFGPGTRLTVL.

The V and J genes are TRBV7-3 and TRBJ1-1, with D maybe TRBD1 (5 bases). Germline CDR1 SGHTA, CDR2 FQGTGA. This CDR3 has 14 amino acids. Trimming cost V 5 bases and J 3 bases, with 13 bases left between them. The DNA for the CDR3 is TGTGCCAGCAGCCCCCAGGGTTGGGACACTGAAGCTTTCTTT. It is translated as CASSPQGWDTEAFF. The full variable domain, in which reference TRBV7-3 and TRBJ1-1 provide the parts outside the CDR3, is GAGVSQTPSNKVTEKGKYVELRCDPISGHTALYWYRQSLGQGPEFLIYFQGTGAADDSGLPNDRFFAVRPEGSVSTLKIQRTERGDSAVYLCASSPQGWDTEAFFGQGTRLTVV.

This clonotype occurred many times. The chain employs TRBV9 and TRBJ1-1; tentatively, D is TRBD1 (5 bases). V was shortened by 0 bases and J by 2 bases, with 11 bases between the two germline ends. This CDR3 comprises 15 residues. Germline V gene data show CDR1 as SGDLS and CDR2 as YYNGEE. This chain's CDR3 is CASSVAAGGNTEAFF. The CDR3, as DNA: TGTGCCAGCAGCGTAGCGGCGGGGGGTAACACTGAAGCTTTCTTT.

This clonotype was found many times. The chain couples TRBV7-2 to TRBJ1-1; D ambiguous. CDR3 length equals 15 residues. Trimming removed 1 base at V and 4 bases at J, with 13 bases between. CDR1 and CDR2 (germline): SGHTA, FQGNSA. CDR3 residues: CASSLDGRGSTEAFF. The CDR3 nucleotides are TGTGCCAGCAGCTTAGACGGAAGAGGATCCACTGAAGCTTTCTTT.

The chain couples TRBV19 to TRBJ1-1; D not certain. The CDR3 extends over 14 amino acids. CDR1 is LNHDA and CDR2 is SQIVND in the germline V gene (reference sequence). Trimming took 7 bases from V and 0 from J, leaving 12 bases between them. The CDR3 nucleotides read TGTGCCAGTAAACCCCAGAGTATGAACACTGAAGCTTTCTTT. This codes for CASKPQSMNTEAFF.

This clonotype was seen many times. The chain links TRBV12-3 or TRBV12-4 to TRBJ2-5; the D gene could be TRBD1 or TRBD2 (5 bases each). Between the trimmed V and J ends, which lost 6 bases and 4 bases, there was a span of 12 bases. The CDR3 consists of 13 residues. This CDR3 is CASRRGDGETQYF. The CDR3 nucleotides read TGTGCCAGCAGGAGAGGGGACGGAGAGACCCAGTACTTC.

This clonotype was detected a few times. The CDR3 bases are TGTGCCACCAGTGCCAGGACAGGGCGGAAGGGAGATACGCAGTATTTT. Amino acids: CATSARTGRKGDTQYF. V usage is TRBV24-1 and J usage is TRBJ2-3; 8 nucleotides agree with TRBD1. Germline CDR1 reads KGHDR; CDR2 reads SFDVKD. The CDR3 is made up of 16 amino acids. Trimming took 5 bases from V and 5 from J; bases not matched to a gene: 11.

This clonotype was counted at least ten times. The CDR3 bases are TGTGCCAGCAGTCAAGACAGTTCCAATGAGCAGTTCTTC. The encoded protein is CASSQDSSNEQFF. The V and J genes are TRBV5-6 and TRBJ2-1; D is perhaps TRBD1 (5 bases). V was shortened by 5 bases and J by 6 bases, with 12 bases between the two germline ends. Germline V gene sequence: CDR1 SGHDT, CDR2 YYEEEE. The CDR3 spans 13 residues.

The DNA for the CDR3 is TGCAGTGCTAGAGCGGGAGGGGGCGGGGGTAGCACTGAAGCTTTCTTT. Encoded protein: CSARAGGGGGSTEAFF. The chain carries TRBV20-1 and TRBJ1-1, with 7 nucleotides matching TRBD1. Germline CDR1 is DFQATT and CDR2 is SNEGSKA (reference sequence). V lost 1 base, J lost 4 bases, and 12 bases stayed unmatched. This CDR3 has 16 residues.

This clonotype was seen many times. V gene TRBV20-1 combines with J gene TRBJ1-1; no reliable D call. The CDR3 totals 11 residues. Deletions cut 0 bases from V and 5 bases from J, with 4 bases between. Germline loops: CDR1 DFQATT, CDR2 SNEGSKA (reference sequence). The CDR3 is CSAREVTEAFF. The CDR3 bases are TGCAGTGCTAGAGAGGTGACTGAAGCTTTCTTT.

Notes on this clonotype: This may be a read error: a much more frequent sequence differs by one nucleotide. V gene TRBV27 combines with J gene TRBJ2-1; 13 nucleotides align to TRBD2. The germline V gene encodes CDR1 MNHEY and CDR2 SMNVEV (reference sequence). The CDR3 is 14 residues long. CDR3 sequence: CASRLAGGNNKQFF. The CDR3 DNA is TGTGCCAGCAGACTAGCGGGAGGGAACAATAAGCAGTTCTTC.

This clonotype was detected once. The chain carries TRBV12-3 or TRBV12-4 and TRBJ1-3; possibly TRBD1 for D (6 bases). Between the trimmed V and J ends, which lost 6 bases and 3 bases, there was a span of 15 bases. This CDR3 is 15 amino acids long. CDR3 sequence (DNA): TGTGCCAGCAGCATGAACAGGGCGAATGGAAACACCATATATTTT. This translates into CASSMNRANGNTIYF.

The chain carries TRBV11-2 and TRBJ2-6; D perhaps matches TRBD1 (5 bases). The germline V and J ends were trimmed by 1 base and 13 bases, with 11 bases remaining between them. Germline CDR1 reads SGHAT; CDR2 reads FQNNGV. The CDR3 spans 13 residues. The CDR3 nucleotides read TGTGCCAGCAGCTTAGTGGAAACAGGAGTCCTGACTTTC. Translating gives CASSLVETGVLTF.

Details on this clonotype: A much larger clone differs from this one at a single base, so this may be a read error. The conserved final phenylalanine or tryptophan is absent from the CDR3, which likely points to a read error. The genes are TRBV7-9 and TRBJ2-7, with D perhaps assigned TRBD1 or TRBD2 (5 bases each). CDR1 is SEHNR and CDR2 is FQNEAQ in the germline V gene (reference sequence). There are 16 residues in the CDR3. Trimming left V 5 bases short and J 4 bases short, with 21 bases between. CDR3 in amino acids: CASSRRGGQGSYEQYL. The CDR3 region has the DNA TGTGCCAGCAGCCGAAGAGGAGGCCAGGGTTCTTACGAGCAGTACCTC.

Points on this clonotype: This may be a read error, as it is one base from a much larger clone. No conserved phenylalanine or tryptophan ends this CDR3, so it is likely a read error. The CDR3 DNA sequence: TGTGCCAGCAGCCAGGGACAGGGTTTCTACGAGCAGTACCTC. This translates into CASSQGQGFYEQYL. The chain combines TRBV14 with TRBJ2-7; 9 bases line up with TRBD1. The CDR3 length is 14 residues. With V trimmed by 3 bases and J by 3 bases, 3 bases remained unmatched. Germline loops: CDR1 SGHDN, CDR2 FVKESK.

This clonotype was picked up many times. This sequence joins TRBV11-2 and TRBJ2-7; 9 nucleotides line up with TRBD1. The CDR3 contains 16 residues. Trimming at V came to 4 bases and at J to 1 base, leaving 8 bases not matched to a gene. Germline assignment: CDR1 SGHAT and CDR2 FQNNGV. As DNA, the CDR3 is TGTGCCAGCAGCTCCTTTTGGGGACAGGGATCCTACGAGCAGTACTTC. Protein sequence: CASSSFWGQGSYEQYF.

The CDR3 loop is CASSWDSTNYGYTF. The CDR3 region has the DNA TGCGCCAGCAGCTGGGACAGTACTAACTATGGCTACACCTTC. The V call is TRBV5-1, the J call TRBJ1-2; 7 bases map to TRBD1. Per germline, CDR1 SGHRS and CDR2 YFSETQ. The V gene end was trimmed by 3 bases and the J gene end by 0 bases; junction bases not matched to a gene: 2. This CDR3 has 14 amino acids.

This clonotype was observed a few times. The CDR3: CASSIGAGFRPGELFF. CDR3 bases: TGTGCCAGTAGTATAGGGGCAGGGTTTCGTCCCGGGGAGCTGTTTTTT. The V gene is TRBV19, the J gene TRBJ2-2; tentative D call: TRBD1 (5 bases). Germline V gives CDR1 LNHDA, CDR2 SQIVND (reference sequence). This CDR3 is built from 16 residues. Trimming removed 1 base at V and 6 bases at J, with 15 bases between.